Reported below is one TCR beta chain. Its target is unknown. V was pared by 3 bases and J by 2 bases, with 7 bases between. Germline V gene sequence: CDR1 MDHEN, CDR2 SYDVKM. The CDR3 is 13 residues long. Some clones are missing from TCRdb's copy, which holds only in-frame ones; the method was immunoSEQ multiplex PCR. The sample includes about 440,000 clones, about 83% of them seen just once. Stated treatment: around 19 received Ad26.COV2.S at low or high dose, single or two shots; about five received placebo; per-sample allocation not given. All samples were drawn on day 63, counting from the first vaccine or placebo injection. The sample comes from a study of Ad26.COV2.S vaccination and SARS-CoV-2 variants. The study's findings and limits: Substantial breadth was reportedly displayed by spike-specific CD8+ and CD4+ T cell responses after vaccination.

The rearrangement joins TRBV28 to TRBJ1-1; D is uncertain. Sample: peripheral blood, taken in a trial of Ad26.COV2.S vaccine versus placebo. The receptor comes from a person aged 18-65 years who received the Ad26.COV2.S COVID-19 vaccine or a placebo. The CDR3 DNA reads TGTGCCAGCAGTTTGGCGGGAAACACTGAAGCTTTCTTT. It yields the protein CASSLAGNTEAFF.